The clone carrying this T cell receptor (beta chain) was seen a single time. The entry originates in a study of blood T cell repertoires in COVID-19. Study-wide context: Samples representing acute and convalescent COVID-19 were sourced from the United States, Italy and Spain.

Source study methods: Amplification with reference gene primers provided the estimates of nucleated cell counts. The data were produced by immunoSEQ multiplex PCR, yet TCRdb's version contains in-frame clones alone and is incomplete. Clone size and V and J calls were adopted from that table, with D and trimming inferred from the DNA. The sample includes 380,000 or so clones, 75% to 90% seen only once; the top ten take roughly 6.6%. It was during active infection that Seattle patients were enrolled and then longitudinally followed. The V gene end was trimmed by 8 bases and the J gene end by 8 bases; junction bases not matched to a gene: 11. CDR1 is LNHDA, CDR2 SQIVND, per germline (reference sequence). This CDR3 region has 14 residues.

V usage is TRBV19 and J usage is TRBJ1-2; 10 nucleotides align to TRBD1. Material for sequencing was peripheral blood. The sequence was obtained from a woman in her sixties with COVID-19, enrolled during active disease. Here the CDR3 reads CASPGQGGLEGYTF. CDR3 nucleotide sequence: TGTGCCAGTCCTGGACAGGGGGGATTGGAAGGCTACACCTTC.